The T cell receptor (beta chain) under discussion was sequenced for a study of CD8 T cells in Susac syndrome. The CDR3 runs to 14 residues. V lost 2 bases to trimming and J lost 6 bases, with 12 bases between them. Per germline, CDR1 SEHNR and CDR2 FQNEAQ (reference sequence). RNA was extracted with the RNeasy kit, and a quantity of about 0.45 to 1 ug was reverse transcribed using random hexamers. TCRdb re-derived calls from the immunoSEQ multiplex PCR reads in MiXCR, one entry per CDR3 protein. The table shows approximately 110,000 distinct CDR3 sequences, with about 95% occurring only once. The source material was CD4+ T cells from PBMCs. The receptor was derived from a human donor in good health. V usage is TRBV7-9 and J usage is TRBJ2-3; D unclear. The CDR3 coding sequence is TGTGCCAGCAGCTTACGCGCCGGAGTTGATACGCAGTATTTT. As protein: CASSLRAGVDTQYF. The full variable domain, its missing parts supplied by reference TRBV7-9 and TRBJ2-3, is DTGVSQNPRHKITKRGQNVTFRCDPISEHNRLYWYRQTLGQGPEFLTYFQNEAQLEKSRLLSDRFSAERPKGSFSTLEIQRTEQGDSAMYLCASSLRAGVDTQYFGPGTRLTVL.